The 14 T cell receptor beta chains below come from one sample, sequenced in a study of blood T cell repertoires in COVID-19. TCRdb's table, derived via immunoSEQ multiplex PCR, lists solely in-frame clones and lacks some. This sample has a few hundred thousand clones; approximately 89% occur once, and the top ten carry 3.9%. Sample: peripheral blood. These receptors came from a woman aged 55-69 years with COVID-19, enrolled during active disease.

CDR3 protein: CASSQTSSETQYF. CDR3 DNA: TGTGCCAGCAGCCAGACTAGCTCGGAGACCCAGTACTTC. The rearrangement links TRBV5-4 to TRBJ2-5; 7 bases are a match to TRBD2. The ends lost 4 bases at V and 5 bases at J; junction bases unmatched: 5. This CDR3 region has 13 residues. Germline V lookup: CDR1 SGHNT, CDR2 YYREEE (reference sequence).

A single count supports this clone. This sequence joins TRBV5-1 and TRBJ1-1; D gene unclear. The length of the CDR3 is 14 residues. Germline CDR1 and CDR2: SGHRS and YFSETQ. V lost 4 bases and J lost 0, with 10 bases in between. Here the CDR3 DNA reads TGCGCCAGCAGCCAGGCCTGGATGAACACTGAAGCTTTCTTT. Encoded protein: CASSQAWMNTEAFF.

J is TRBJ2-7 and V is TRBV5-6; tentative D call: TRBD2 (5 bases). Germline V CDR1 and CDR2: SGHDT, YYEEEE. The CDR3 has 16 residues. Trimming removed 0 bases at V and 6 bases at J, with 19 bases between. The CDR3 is CASSLETSLRRVEQYF. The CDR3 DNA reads TGTGCCAGCAGCTTGGAGACTTCTCTGCGGCGGGTCGAGCAGTACTTC.

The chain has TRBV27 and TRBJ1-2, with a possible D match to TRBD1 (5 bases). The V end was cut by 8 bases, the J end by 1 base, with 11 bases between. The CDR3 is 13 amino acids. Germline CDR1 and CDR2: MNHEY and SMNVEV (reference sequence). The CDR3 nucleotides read TGTGCCAGCGGAGGGGCTAATAACTATGGCTACACCTTC. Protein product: CASGGANNYGYTF.

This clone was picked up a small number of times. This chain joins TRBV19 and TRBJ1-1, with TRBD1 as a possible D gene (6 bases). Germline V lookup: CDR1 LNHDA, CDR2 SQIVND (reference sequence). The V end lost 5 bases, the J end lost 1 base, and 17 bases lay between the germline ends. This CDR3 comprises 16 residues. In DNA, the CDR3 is TGTGCCAGTAGTCCAAGAAACAGGGTTGGGAACACTGAAGCTTTCTTT. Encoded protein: CASSPRNRVGNTEAFF.

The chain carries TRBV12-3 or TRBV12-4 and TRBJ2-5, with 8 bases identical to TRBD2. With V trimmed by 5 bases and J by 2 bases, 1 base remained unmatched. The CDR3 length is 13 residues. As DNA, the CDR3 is TGTGCCAGCAGTCGCGGGGGGCAAGAGACCCAGTACTTC. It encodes CASSRGGQETQYF.

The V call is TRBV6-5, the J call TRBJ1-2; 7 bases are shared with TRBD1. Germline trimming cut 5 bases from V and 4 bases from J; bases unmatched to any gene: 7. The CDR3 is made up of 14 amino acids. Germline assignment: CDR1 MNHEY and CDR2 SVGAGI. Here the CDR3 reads CASSPRTGTYGYTF. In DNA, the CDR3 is TGTGCCAGCAGTCCCCGGACAGGAACCTATGGCTACACCTTC.

The CDR3 sequence is CASSLRTGREKLFF. The CDR3 DNA reads TGTGCCAGCAGTCTCCGGACAGGGCGAGAAAAACTGTTTTTT. The gene calls are TRBV27 and TRBJ1-4; 8 nucleotides match TRBD1. CDR1 and CDR2 (germline): MNHEY, SMNVEV (reference sequence). CDR3 length equals 14 residues. The V gene end was trimmed by 5 bases and the J gene end by 8 bases; junction bases not matched to a gene: 7. Full variable domain (remainder filled in from reference TRBV27 and TRBJ1-4): EAQVTQNPRYLITVTGKKLTVTCSQNMNHEYMSWYRQDPGLGLRQIYYSMNVEVTDKGDVPEGYKVSRKEKRNFPLILESPSPNQTSLYFCASSLRTGREKLFFGSGTQLSVL.

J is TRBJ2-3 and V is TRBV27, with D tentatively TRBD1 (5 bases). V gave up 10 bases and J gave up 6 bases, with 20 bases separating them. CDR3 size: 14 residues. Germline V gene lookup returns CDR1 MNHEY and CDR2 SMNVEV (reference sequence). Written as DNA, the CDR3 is TGTGCCACCGCTAAGGGGTCACCGCTTGATACGCAGTATTTT. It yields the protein CATAKGSPLDTQYF.

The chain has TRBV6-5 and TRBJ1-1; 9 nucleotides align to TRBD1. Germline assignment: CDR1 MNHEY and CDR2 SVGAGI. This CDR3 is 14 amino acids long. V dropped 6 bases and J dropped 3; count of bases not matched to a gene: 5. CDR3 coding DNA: TGTGCCAGCAGGGGACAGGGCAGGGACACTGAAGCTTTCTTT. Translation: CASRGQGRDTEAFF.

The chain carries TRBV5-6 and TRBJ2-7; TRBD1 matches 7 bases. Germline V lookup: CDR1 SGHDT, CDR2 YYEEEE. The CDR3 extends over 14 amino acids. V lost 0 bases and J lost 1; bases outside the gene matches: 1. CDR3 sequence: CASSLAGQSYEQYF. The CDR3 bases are TGTGCCAGCAGCTTGGCGGGACAGTCCTACGAGCAGTACTTC.

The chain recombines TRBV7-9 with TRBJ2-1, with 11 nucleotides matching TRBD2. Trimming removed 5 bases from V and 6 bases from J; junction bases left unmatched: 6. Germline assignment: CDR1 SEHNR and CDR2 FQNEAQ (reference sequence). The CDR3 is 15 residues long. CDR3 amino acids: CASSLTSGGINEQFF. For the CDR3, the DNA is TGTGCCAGCAGCCTTACTAGCGGGGGTATCAATGAGCAGTTCTTC.

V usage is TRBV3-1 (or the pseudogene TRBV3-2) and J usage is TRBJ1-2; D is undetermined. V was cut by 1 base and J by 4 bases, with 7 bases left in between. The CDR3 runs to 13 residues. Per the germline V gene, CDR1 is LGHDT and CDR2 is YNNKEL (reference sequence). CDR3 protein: CASSQAEGYGYTF. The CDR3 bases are TGTGCCAGCAGCCAAGCGGAGGGCTATGGCTACACCTTC.

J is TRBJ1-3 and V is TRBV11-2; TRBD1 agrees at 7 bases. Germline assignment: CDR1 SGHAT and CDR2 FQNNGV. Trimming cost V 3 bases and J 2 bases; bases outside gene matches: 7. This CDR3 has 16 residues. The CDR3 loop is CASSLIFGTAGNTIYF. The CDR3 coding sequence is TGTGCCAGCAGCTTGATATTCGGGACAGCTGGAAACACCATATATTTT.